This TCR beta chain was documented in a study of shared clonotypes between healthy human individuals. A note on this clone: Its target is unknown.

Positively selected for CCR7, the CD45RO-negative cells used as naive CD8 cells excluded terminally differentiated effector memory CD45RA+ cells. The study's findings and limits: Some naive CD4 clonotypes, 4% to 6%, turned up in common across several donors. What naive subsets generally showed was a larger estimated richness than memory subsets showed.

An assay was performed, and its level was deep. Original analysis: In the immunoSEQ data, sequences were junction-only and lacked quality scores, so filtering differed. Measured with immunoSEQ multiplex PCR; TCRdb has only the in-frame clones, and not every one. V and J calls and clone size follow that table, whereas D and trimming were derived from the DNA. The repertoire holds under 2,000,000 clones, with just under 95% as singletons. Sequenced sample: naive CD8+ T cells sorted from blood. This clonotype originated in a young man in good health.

The CDR3 region has the DNA TGTGCCAGCAGCTTAAACTGGGCGCGAGAGACCCAGTACTTC. This codes for CASSLNWARETQYF. The rearrangement joins TRBV7-8 to TRBJ2-5; the D is unclear. From germline, CDR1 is SGHVS and CDR2 FQNEAQ. This CDR3 is built from 14 residues. The V end was cut by 2 bases, the J end by 4 bases, with 11 bases between.